This T cell receptor (beta chain) was captured in a study of regulatory T cells in long-lasting Graves disease. This clonotype showed up many times. The antigen is undetermined. Study-wide results and caveats: Thyroid tissue went unexamined; only peripheral blood was analyzed.

Specified time point: newly diagnosed GD, antithyroid drugs for less than 3 months. Extracted RNA from PBMCs served as the source of the TCR library. Construction of TCR beta libraries relied on iRepertoire HTBI primers and on Arm-PCR targeting CDR3 regions. Using its own MiXCR run on the multiplex PCR reads, TCRdb lists one record per CDR3 protein. The sample records approximately 360,000 distinct CDR3 sequences, roughly 10% being singletons. These data were also filed under a second study, of T cells in Graves' hyperthyroidism and ophthalmopathy.

The receptor was derived from a woman aged 18-29 years with Graves disease. This material consisted of peripheral blood mononuclear cells (PBMCs), taken at new diagnosis, from a patient treated with antithyroid drugs.

CDR3: CASSSLVTPGSPLHF. The CDR3 DNA reads TGCGCCAGCAGCTCCTTAGTTACACCGGGTTCACCCCTCCACTTT. The chain joins TRBV5-1 to TRBJ1-6; D call uncertain. Trimming removed 3 bases from V and 9 bases from J, with 16 bases in between. CDR3 length equals 15 residues. The germline V gene encodes CDR1 SGHRS and CDR2 YFSETQ.